This TCR beta chain was captured by sequencing in a study of early T cells in non-severe SARS-CoV-2 infection (dated by TCRdb to 2020 to 2022). Some background on the complete study: TCR sequencing used bulk RNA from unsorted whole blood, so alpha and beta chains could not be paired.

Library preparation was by 5' RACE. This sample was sequenced with a NextSeq 500. The TCR library protocol attached unique molecular identifiers to individual cDNA molecules to correct for sequencing error and PCR bias. Sequencing covered both TCR alpha and beta chains, and within each sample the abundances of alpha and beta sequences were tightly co-correlated. The published analysis was carried out like this. Decombinator V4 was used to perform V gene, J gene and CDR3 annotation of TCR sequences. TCRs were defined as expanded if a significant change between any two time points was detected under a Poisson model with p below 0.0001. TCR abundances were normalised to the total number of TCRs sequenced in each sample and reported as counts per million. VDJdb, accessed 1 November 2021, was searched for CMV, EBV and SARS-CoV-2 annotated TCRs, with TCRs annotated for multiple antigens excluded. TCRdb trimmed public reads at Q25 via fastp, called clones via MiXCR and kept in-frame beta chains. Each CDR3 protein appears once, grouped with its most common genes and DNA. The V and J calls here are based on TCRdb, not the publication. The sample data list 35,000 to 45,000 distinct CDR3 sequences, and approximately 5.3% of these were observed just once. Just under 30% of the sample is taken by the ten largest.

The sample holds many counts of this clonotype. It lacks a known antigen. No base-level quality is on record; no much larger clone is a single base apart. Set within a cohort of healthcare workers in London, UK, this nested case-control study involved weekly PCR testing of nasopharyngeal swabs along with blood sampling. Healthcare workers were recruited between 23 and 31 March 2020, during the week of the UK lockdown, and were followed weekly for up to roughly 15 weeks. What the authors observed across the whole study: VDJdb matching was skewed toward anti-spike CD8 responses, so virus-specific expansions were likely underestimated and private and CD4 specificities were missed.

Sequencing used whole blood. This TCR came from an adult who was a healthcare worker with PCR-confirmed SARS-CoV-2 infection or an uninfected control (not recorded which).

This receptor carries the CDR3 CASSSPYRTGGTDTQYF. The sequenced DNA: TGTGCCAGCAGTTCCCCGTACAGGACAGGGGGCACAGATACGCAGTATTTT. The sequence joins TRBV6-5 to TRBJ2-3; 9 bases in the junction line up with TRBD1. The germline V gene gives CDR1 as MNHEY and CDR2 as SVGAGI. Spanning cysteine to phenylalanine, the CDR3 consists of 17 amino acids. The kept DNA is CDR3 alone, 51 bases in frame from the first base. Relative to germline, V is missing 4 bases and J is missing 1 base, with 9 bases of the junction outside any gene match.